Here is one TCR beta chain with its context. According to the study, TCR beta libraries were built with iRepertoire HTBI primers and CDR3-region Arm-PCR. Using its own MiXCR run on the multiplex PCR reads, TCRdb lists one record per CDR3 protein. Of under 800,000 distinct CDR3 sequences in the sample, 16% were seen once. The sample originates from a study of regulatory T cells in long-lasting Graves disease. The time point here: newly diagnosed GD, antithyroid drugs for less than 3 months. RNA extracted from PBMCs served as the sequencing template. Peripheral blood, at about 9 milliliters, went into EDTA tubes. This sample also belongs to another study, concerning T cells in Graves' hyperthyroidism and ophthalmopathy. This second study notes: It was uncontrolled infection, other autoimmune disease, pregnancy or lactation that excluded patients. HTBI primers were the set used in a first-round RT-PCR of the TCR CDR3.

The receptor comes from a woman under 40 with Graves disease. Here the sequenced sample was peripheral blood mononuclear cells (PBMCs), taken at new diagnosis, from a patient treated with antithyroid drugs.

CDR3 DNA: TGCAGTGCTTATAGCGGGAGTTCCTACGAGCAGTACTTC. This encodes CSAYSGSSYEQYF. The J gene is TRBJ2-7, the V gene TRBV20-1; 9 positions match TRBD2. Germline assignment: CDR1 DFQATT and CDR2 SNEGSKA (reference sequence). This CDR3 is 13 amino acids long. The J segment lost 1 base and the V segment lost 5 bases, leaving 3 bases of the junction unmatched.